Listed below are T cell receptor beta chains from one sample, sequenced in a study of cytomegalovirus exposure and HLA in healthy donors. Clones were read by immunoSEQ multiplex PCR, and TCRdb kept only the in-frame ones, dropping some. Of under 150,000 clones in the sample, 79% were seen once. Sequencing was performed on PBMCs. The receptors were gathered from a middle-aged woman in good health and CMV-seropositive. The CDR3 runs from the conserved cysteine through the conserved F or W. The order of the fields is clone size, D gene, J gene, V gene, CDR3 DNA, CDR3 protein. The D gene is left open where the match is weak. Clone sizes are given selectively: once, few, many, or a class where the clone is expanded.

NA NA TRBJ2-3 TRBV19 TGTGCCTCCAGAAGCGGGCCTTTCACAGATACGCAGTATTTT CASRSGPFTDTQYF
NA TRBD1 TRBJ2-3 TRBV30 TGTGCCTTCGAACAGGGGGTCGAGTATGGTGGTACGCAGTATTTT CAFEQGVEYGGTQYF
NA TRBD1 TRBJ2-1 TRBV6-1 TGTGCCAGCAGTACAGGGGGAGGATCTGGTGAGCAGTTCTTC CASSTGGGSGEQFF
NA NA TRBJ1-2 TRBV20-1 TGCAGTGCTAGGGGCACGAAAGGCTACACCTTC CSARGTKGYTF
NA TRBD1 TRBJ1-4 TRBV18 TGTGCCAGCTCCCGACAGGGTACAACTAATGAAAAACTGTTTTTT CASSRQGTTNEKLFF
NA TRBD1 TRBJ2-7 TRBV7-2 TGTGCCAGCAGCAGCCGACAGGGGGGGTACTACGAGCAGTACTTC CASSSRQGGYYEQYF
NA TRBD2 TRBJ2-3 TRBV6-1 TGTGCCAGCAGTGAAACGAGCGGGGGGGCCGCAGATACGCAGTATTTT CASSETSGGAADTQYF
NA NA TRBJ1-1 TRBV11-3 TGTGCCAGCAGCTTAAACGGGTTGAACACTGAAGCTTTCTTT CASSLNGLNTEAFF
NA NA TRBJ1-4 TRBV18 TGTGCCAGCTCACCTGGCGGTAATGAAAAACTGTTTTTT CASSPGGNEKLFF
few TRBD2 TRBJ2-1 TRBV9 TGTGCCAGCACCGCAGGACTAGCGGGGGGGAACAATGAGCAGTTCTTC CASTAGLAGGNNEQFF
NA NA TRBJ1-1 TRBV9 TGTGCCAGCAGCGTAGCGTTGAACACTGAAGCTTTCTTT CASSVALNTEAFF